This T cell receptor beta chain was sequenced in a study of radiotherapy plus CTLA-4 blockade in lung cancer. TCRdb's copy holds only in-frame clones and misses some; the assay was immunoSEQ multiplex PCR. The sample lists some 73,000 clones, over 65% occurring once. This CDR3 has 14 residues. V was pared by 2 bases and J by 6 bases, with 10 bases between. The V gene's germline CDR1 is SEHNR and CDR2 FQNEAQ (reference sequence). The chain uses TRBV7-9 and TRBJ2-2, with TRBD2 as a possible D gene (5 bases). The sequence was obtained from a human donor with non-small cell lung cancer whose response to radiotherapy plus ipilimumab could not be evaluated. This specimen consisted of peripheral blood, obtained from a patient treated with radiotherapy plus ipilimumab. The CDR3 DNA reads TGTGCCAGCAGCTTACCGGCTAGCCCCGGGGAGCTGTTTTTT. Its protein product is CASSLPASPGELFF.